This TCR beta chain comes out of a study of response to subunit inactivated influenza vaccine. Notes on the study in general: There was a suggestion from the authors that each seasonal influenza vaccination recruits few new T cells.

MiXCR, applied by TCRdb to the RT-PCR reads, yields one record per CDR3 protein. The repertoire holds 540,000 or so distinct CDR3 sequences, with 10% to 15% as singletons. Ten or more counts support this clonotype. Its antigen is not identified. Germline lookup yields CDR1 SGHAT and CDR2 FQNNGV. This CDR3 has 13 residues. The V gene end was trimmed by 1 base and the J gene end by 7 bases; junction bases not matched to a gene: 3. The rearrangement joins TRBV11-2 to TRBJ1-2; TRBD1 agrees at 7 bases. The sequencing used PBMCs from blood, collected around seven weeks after vaccination. This sequence originates from a man between 45 and 60 years old who received an inactivated influenza vaccine. CDR3 in DNA: TGTGCCAGCAGCTTAGGACAGGGCGGTGGCTACACCTTC. This gives the protein CASSLGQGGGYTF.